The present TCR beta chain was sequenced within a study of T-cell memory formation after mild COVID-19. Study-level information: Among the donors, TCR clusters were largely specific to each donor.

CDR1 MNHEY and CDR2 SVGEGT come from the germline V gene. The CDR3 extends over 17 amino acids. V was pared by 7 bases and J by 5 bases, with 25 bases between. Findings and caveats of the study: Mainly CM and EM harbored the contracting CD4+ clones; mainly EMRA harbored the CD8+ ones.

TCRdb processed the 5' RACE reads anew with MiXCR; each CDR3 protein has one entry. The sample includes under 200,000 distinct CDR3 sequences, 13% seen only once; the top ten take about 3.6%. This clonotype was observed at least ten times. The antigen is not known. This chain joins TRBV6-2 or TRBV6-3 and TRBJ2-3; TRBD1 might be the D (5 bases). This TCR was recovered from a man aged 18 to 35 who had mild COVID-19 (a few samples of this study predate the infection). Cell type and time point are not known. Sequencing was performed on PBMCs or a T cell subset sorted from them (not recorded which). As DNA, the CDR3 is TGTGCCAGCATTCCGCCCCAGGGTACCGACACAGGAGATACGCAGTATTTT. The encoded protein is CASIPPQGTDTGDTQYF.